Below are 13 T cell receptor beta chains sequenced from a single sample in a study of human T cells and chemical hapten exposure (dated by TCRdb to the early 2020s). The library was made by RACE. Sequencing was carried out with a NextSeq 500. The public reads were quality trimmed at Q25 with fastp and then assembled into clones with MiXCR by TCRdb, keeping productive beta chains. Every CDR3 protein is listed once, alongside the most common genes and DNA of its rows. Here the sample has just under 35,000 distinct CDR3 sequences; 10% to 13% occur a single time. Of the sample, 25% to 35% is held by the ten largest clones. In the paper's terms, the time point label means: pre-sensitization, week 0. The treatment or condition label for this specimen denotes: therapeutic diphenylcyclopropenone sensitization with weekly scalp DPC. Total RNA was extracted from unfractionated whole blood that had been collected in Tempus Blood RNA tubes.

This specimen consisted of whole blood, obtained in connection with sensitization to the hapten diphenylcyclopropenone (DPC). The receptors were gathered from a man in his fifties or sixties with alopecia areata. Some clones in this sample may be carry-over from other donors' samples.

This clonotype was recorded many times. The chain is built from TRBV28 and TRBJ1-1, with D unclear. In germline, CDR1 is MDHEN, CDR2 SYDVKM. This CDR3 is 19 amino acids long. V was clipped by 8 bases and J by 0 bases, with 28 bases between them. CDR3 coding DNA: TGTGCCAGCTCGAGGCGGCCAGGCCGGACTTTAACTTTGAACACTGAAGCTTTCTTT. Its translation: CASSRRPGRTLTLNTEAFF.

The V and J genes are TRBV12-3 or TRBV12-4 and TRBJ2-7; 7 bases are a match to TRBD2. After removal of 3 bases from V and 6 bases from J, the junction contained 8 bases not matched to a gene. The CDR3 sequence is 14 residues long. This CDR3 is CASSFSGEGPEQYF. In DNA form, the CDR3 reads TGTGCCAGCAGTTTTTCGGGGGAGGGGCCCGAGCAGTACTTC.

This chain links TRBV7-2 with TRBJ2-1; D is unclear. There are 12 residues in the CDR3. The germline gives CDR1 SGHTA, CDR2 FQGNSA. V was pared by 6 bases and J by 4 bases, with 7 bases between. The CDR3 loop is CASSRVYNEQFF. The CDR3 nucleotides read TGTGCCAGCAGTCGGGTATACAATGAGCAGTTCTTC.

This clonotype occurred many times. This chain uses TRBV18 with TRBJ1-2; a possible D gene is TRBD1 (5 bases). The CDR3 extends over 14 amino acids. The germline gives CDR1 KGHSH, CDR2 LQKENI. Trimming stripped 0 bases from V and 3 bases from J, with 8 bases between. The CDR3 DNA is TGTGCCAGCTCACCACCCGGGGGTGACTATGGCTACACCTTC. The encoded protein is CASSPPGGDYGYTF.

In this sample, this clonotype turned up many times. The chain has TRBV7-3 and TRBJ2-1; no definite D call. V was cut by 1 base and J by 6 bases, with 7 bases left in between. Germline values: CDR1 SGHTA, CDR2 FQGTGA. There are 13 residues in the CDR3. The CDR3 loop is CASSLKGLNEQFF. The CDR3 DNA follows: TGTGCCAGCAGCTTAAAAGGTCTCAATGAGCAGTTCTTC.

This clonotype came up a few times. The CDR3 region has the DNA TGTGCCAGCAGTTTAGGCGCCTCCTACGAGCAGTACTTC. Protein: CASSLGASYEQYF. This chain joins TRBV28 and TRBJ2-7; no firm D call. Germline V gene lookup returns CDR1 MDHEN and CDR2 SYDVKM. Trimming left V 2 bases short and J 0 bases short, with 5 bases between. CDR3 length: 13 residues.

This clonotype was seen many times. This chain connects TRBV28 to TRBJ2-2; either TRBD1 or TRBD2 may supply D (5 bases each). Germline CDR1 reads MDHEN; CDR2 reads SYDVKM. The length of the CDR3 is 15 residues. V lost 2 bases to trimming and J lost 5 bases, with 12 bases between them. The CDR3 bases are TGTGCCAGCAGTTTAGCAACAGGCGGGACCGGGGAGCTGTTTTTT. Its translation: CASSLATGGTGELFF.

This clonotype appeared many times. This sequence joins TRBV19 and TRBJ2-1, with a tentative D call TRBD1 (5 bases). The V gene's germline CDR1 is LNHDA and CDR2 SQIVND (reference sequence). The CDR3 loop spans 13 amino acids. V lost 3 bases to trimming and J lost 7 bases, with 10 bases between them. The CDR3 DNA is TGTGCCAGTAGTATCAGGGTAGCAAATGAGCAGTTCTTC. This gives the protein CASSIRVANEQFF.

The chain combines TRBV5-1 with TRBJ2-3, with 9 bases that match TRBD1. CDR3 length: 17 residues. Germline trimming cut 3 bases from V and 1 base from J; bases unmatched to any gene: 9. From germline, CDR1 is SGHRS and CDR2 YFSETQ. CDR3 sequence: CASSSGTGSFRTDTQYF. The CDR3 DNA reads TGCGCCAGCAGCTCAGGGACAGGGAGCTTTCGCACAGATACGCAGTATTTT.

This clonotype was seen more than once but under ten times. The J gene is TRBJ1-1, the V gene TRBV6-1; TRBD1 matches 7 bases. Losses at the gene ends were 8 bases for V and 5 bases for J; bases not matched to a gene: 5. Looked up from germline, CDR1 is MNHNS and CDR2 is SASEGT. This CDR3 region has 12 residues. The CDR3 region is CASSGGRTEAFF. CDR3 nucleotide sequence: TGTGCCAGCTCAGGGGGACGAACTGAAGCTTTCTTT.

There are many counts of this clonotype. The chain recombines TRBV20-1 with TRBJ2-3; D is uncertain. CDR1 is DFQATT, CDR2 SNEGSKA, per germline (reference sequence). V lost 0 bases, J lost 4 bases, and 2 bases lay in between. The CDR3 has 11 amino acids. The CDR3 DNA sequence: TGCAGTGCTAGAGATCCAGATACGCAGTATTTT. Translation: CSARDPDTQYF.

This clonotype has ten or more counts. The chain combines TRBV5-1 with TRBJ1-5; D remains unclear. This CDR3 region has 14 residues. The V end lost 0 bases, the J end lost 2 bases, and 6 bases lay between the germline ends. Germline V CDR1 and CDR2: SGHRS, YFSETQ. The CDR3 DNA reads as TGCGCCAGCAGCTTGGCCGGGGGCAATCAGCCCCAGCATTTT. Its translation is CASSLAGGNQPQHF.

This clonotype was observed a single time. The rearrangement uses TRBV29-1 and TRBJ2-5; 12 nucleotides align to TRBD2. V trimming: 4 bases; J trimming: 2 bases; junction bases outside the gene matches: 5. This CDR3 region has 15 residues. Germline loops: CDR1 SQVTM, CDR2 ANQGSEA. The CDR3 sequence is CSVVSLAGGQETQYF. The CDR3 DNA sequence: TGCAGCGTTGTTAGTCTAGCGGGAGGGCAAGAGACCCAGTACTTC.